These 6 T cell receptor beta chains originate from one sample sequenced in a study of cytomegalovirus exposure and HLA in healthy donors. The PCR contained 60 Vbeta and 13 Jbeta primers. Repertoires were generated with immunoSEQ multiplex PCR, while TCRdb's copy carries only in-frame clones and drops some. The sample contains approximately 190,000 clones, around three quarters of which appear only once. Sequences were obtained from PBMCs. Receptors were obtained from a woman aged 25 to 39 in good health and CMV-seronegative.

The chain has TRBV29-1 and TRBJ2-2; TRBD2 matches 7 bases. Trimming removed 5 bases from V and 4 bases from J; junction bases left unmatched: 4. The CDR3 is 13 amino acids. Germline loops: CDR1 SQVTM, CDR2 ANQGSEA. The DNA of the CDR3 is TGCAGCGTTCGGCGGGAGTTCACCGGGGAGCTGTTTTTT. Its protein is CSVRREFTGELFF.

The V and J genes are TRBV19 and TRBJ1-1; D possibly corresponds to TRBD1 (5 bases). CDR1 is LNHDA, CDR2 SQIVND, per germline (reference sequence). CDR3 size: 14 residues. V lost 4 bases and J 4 bases, leaving 13 bases between the germline ends. The CDR3 DNA is TGTGCCAGTAGTACGGACAAGACCTTCACTGAAGCTTTCTTT. It encodes CASSTDKTFTEAFF.

This clone came up once. V usage is TRBV19 and J usage is TRBJ1-4, with D perhaps matching TRBD1 (6 bases). V was cut by 9 bases and J by 3 bases, with 11 bases left in between. Germline CDR1 is LNHDA and CDR2 is SQIVND (reference sequence). The CDR3 sequence is 13 residues long. Here the CDR3 reads CASADRPNEKLFF. CDR3 DNA sequence: TGTGCCAGCGCCGACAGGCCTAATGAAAAACTGTTTTTT.

The chain has TRBV2 and TRBJ2-5, with 10 bases lining up with TRBD1. The J call could be wrong; TRBJ2-7 is a better fit for the DNA end. This CDR3 region has 16 residues. Per the germline V gene, CDR1 is SNHLY and CDR2 is FYNNEI. CDR3 sequence reads: CASSDRGTGDMNEQYF. CDR3 sequence (DNA): TGTGCCAGCAGTGACCGGGGGACAGGGGACATGAACGAGCAGTACTTC.

This CDR3 is CASSLTVGSGPNEQFF. CDR3 sequence (DNA): TGTGCCAGCAGCTTAACTGTCGGGAGCGGTCCCAATGAGCAGTTCTTC. The chain carries TRBV7-3 and TRBJ2-1; tentative D call: TRBD2 (6 bases). CDR1 is SGHTA and CDR2 is FQGTGA in the germline V gene. This CDR3 is built from 16 residues. Trimming pared 0 bases from V and 6 bases from J, leaving 15 bases between. The whole variable domain, filled in from reference TRBV7-3 and TRBJ2-1, reads GAGVSQTPSNKVTEKGKYVELRCDPISGHTALYWYRQSLGQGPEFLIYFQGTGAADDSGLPNDRFFAVRPEGSVSTLKIQRTERGDSAVYLCASSLTVGSGPNEQFFGPGTRLTVL.

The V and J genes are TRBV5-1 and TRBJ1-6, with D maybe TRBD1 (6 bases). With 4 bases removed from V and 4 bases from J, the gap between germline ends came to 12 bases. This CDR3 contains 15 residues. Germline V CDR1 and CDR2: SGHRS, YFSETQ. The CDR3 loop reads CASSLQTGYNSPLHF. DNA of the CDR3: TGCGCCAGCAGCCTACAGACAGGTTATAATTCACCCCTCCACTTT. Looking up the rest from reference TRBV5-1 and TRBJ1-6 gives the full variable domain: KAGVTQTPRYLIKTRGQQVTLSCSPISGHRSVSWYQQTPGQGLQFLFEYFSETQRNKGNFPGRFSGRQFSNSRSEMNVSTLELGDSALYLCASSLQTGYNSPLHFGNGTRLTVT.